The clone carrying this T cell receptor beta chain has just a few counts. Antigen specificity is unknown. This CDR3 is built from 13 residues. Germline CDR1 and CDR2: MGHDK and SYGVNS. Trimming shortened V by 8 bases and J by 5 bases, and 16 bases separated the two germline ends. TCRdb re-called the PCR reads via MiXCR. In the table there are tens of thousands of clones, approximately 19% of which are singletons. The data were taken from a study of metastatic and nonmetastatic thyroid tumors. General observations from the study: Malignant thyroid tumors reportedly had TCR beta diversity that was significantly higher than in benign nodules, in blood and tumor.

No patient received treatment before thyroid surgery. The V and J genes are TRBV25-1 and TRBJ2-7, with D unresolved. The source is a female donor with papillary thyroid cancer or a benign thyroid nodule (not recorded which). Some clones in this sample may be carry-over from other donors' samples. Sequenced sample: blood. The CDR3 DNA reads as TGTGCCAGCCGCGCCCATGGGTACGACGAGCAGTACTTC. It specifies CASRAHGYDEQYF.